The 10 T cell receptor beta chains given below trace back to one sample, sequenced in a study of blood T cell repertoires in COVID-19. Method: immunoSEQ multiplex PCR; TCRdb's copy keeps in-frame clones and lacks some. The sample has roughly 260,000 clones, around 80% seen once. The sequenced material came from peripheral blood. All receptors come from a woman aged 40 to 55 with active or convalescent COVID-19.

The chain employs TRBV28 and TRBJ1-2; 9 nucleotides align to TRBD1. Losses at the gene ends were 6 bases for V and 6 bases for J; bases not matched to a gene: 5. CDR1 is MDHEN and CDR2 is SYDVKM in the germline V gene. This CDR3 region has 13 residues. CDR3 sequence: CASRDRGGHGYTF. CDR3 DNA: TGTGCCAGCAGGGACAGGGGAGGGCATGGCTACACCTTC.

CDR3 region: CASSSSRGTGSHEQYV. The CDR3 region has the DNA TGTGCCAGCAGCTCGTCCCGAGGGACAGGGTCCCACGAGCAGTACGTC. The chain employs TRBV11-2 and TRBJ2-7; 9 bases map to TRBD1. Germline CDR1 SGHAT, CDR2 FQNNGV. J was trimmed by 5 bases and V by 4 bases; bases with no gene match: 12. CDR3 size: 16 residues.

The J gene is TRBJ2-3, the V gene TRBV9; D unclear. Trimming removed 0 bases from V and 2 bases from J, with 10 bases in between. The germline V gene has CDR1 SGDLS and CDR2 YYNGEE. This CDR3 contains 15 residues. Here the CDR3 DNA reads TGTGCCAGCAGCGTAGAACAGACCGTCACAGATACGCAGTATTTT. This sequence encodes CASSVEQTVTDTQYF.

V usage is TRBV6-5 and J usage is TRBJ1-5; D gene ambiguous. CDR3 length equals 13 residues. Germline V lookup: CDR1 MNHEY, CDR2 SVGAGI. V lost 6 bases and J lost 5, with 11 bases in between. The CDR3 sequence is CASRSADYQPQHF. The CDR3 DNA is TGTGCCAGCAGGTCAGCAGACTATCAGCCCCAGCATTTT.

The CDR3 nucleotides read TGTGCCACCCAGGGGTCCTACGAGCAGTACGTC. As protein: CATQGSYEQYV. This sequence joins TRBV6-4 and TRBJ2-7, with TRBD1 as a possible D gene (6 bases). The CDR3 spans 11 residues. Germline CDR1 reads MRHNA; CDR2 reads SNTAGT. The V gene lost 10 bases and the J gene lost 1 base, with 8 bases spanning the gap.

V is TRBV2 and J is TRBJ2-2; D may be TRBD1 (6 bases). V was pared by 3 bases and J by 3 bases, with 14 bases between. This CDR3 region has 16 residues. Germline-derived CDR1 and CDR2 are SNHLY and FYNNEI. Here the CDR3 reads CASSEGHIEYTGELFF. Here the CDR3 DNA reads TGTGCCAGCAGTGAGGGACACATAGAATACACCGGGGAGCTGTTTTTT.

This clone came up a few times. The gene calls are TRBV25-1 and TRBJ2-2; 10 nucleotides match TRBD2. The CDR3 extends over 17 amino acids. Unmatched junction bases numbered 9, after V lost 2 bases and J lost 6 bases. The germline V gene encodes CDR1 MGHDK and CDR2 SYGVNS. CDR3 sequence: CASSEPAGGYQAGELFF. CDR3 coding DNA: TGTGCCAGCAGTGAACCAGCGGGGGGGTACCAGGCCGGGGAGCTGTTTTTT.

This chain uses TRBV15 with TRBJ2-3; no clear D gene. V lost 0 bases and J 5 bases, leaving 3 bases between the germline ends. CDR1 is LNHNV and CDR2 is YYDKDF in the germline V gene (reference sequence). This CDR3 region has 12 residues. Here the CDR3 DNA reads TGTGCCACCAGCAGAGACCAAGATACGCAGTATTTT. This encodes CATSRDQDTQYF. The variable domain in full, completed from reference TRBV15 and TRBJ2-3, reads DAMVIQNPRYQVTQFGKPVTLSCSQTLNHNVMYWYQQKSSQAPKLLFHYYDKDFNNEADTPDNFQSRRPNTSFCFLDIRSPGLGDTAMYLCATSRDQDTQYFGPGTRLTVL.

This clone was seen only a few times. The rearrangement uses TRBV6-1 and TRBJ1-5, with D perhaps TRBD1 (5 bases). Germline V gene lookup returns CDR1 MNHNS and CDR2 SASEGT. CDR3 length: 16 residues. V lost 2 bases, J lost 7 bases, and 18 bases lay in between. Here the CDR3 reads CASSEILTGVKQPQHF. CDR3 DNA: TGTGCCAGCAGTGAAATTTTAACGGGGGTTAAACAGCCCCAGCATTTT.

This clone turned up a few times. The chain recombines TRBV12-3 or TRBV12-4 with TRBJ1-4, with TRBD1 matching 7 bases. This CDR3 contains 13 residues. With V trimmed by 6 bases and J by 5 bases, 3 bases remained unmatched. DNA of the CDR3: TGTGCCAGCAGAGCGACAGGGAATGAAAAACTGTTTTTT. Translating it yields CASRATGNEKLFF.